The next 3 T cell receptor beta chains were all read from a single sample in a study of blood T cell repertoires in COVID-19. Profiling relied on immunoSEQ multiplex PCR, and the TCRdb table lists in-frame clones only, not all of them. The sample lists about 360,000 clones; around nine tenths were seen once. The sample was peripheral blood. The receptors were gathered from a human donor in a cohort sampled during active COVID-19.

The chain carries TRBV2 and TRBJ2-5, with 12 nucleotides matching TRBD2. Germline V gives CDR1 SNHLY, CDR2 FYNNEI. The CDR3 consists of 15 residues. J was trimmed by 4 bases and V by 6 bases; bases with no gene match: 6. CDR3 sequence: CASRRTSGEGETQYF. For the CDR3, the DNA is TGTGCCAGCAGACGGACTAGCGGGGAGGGAGAGACCCAGTACTTC.

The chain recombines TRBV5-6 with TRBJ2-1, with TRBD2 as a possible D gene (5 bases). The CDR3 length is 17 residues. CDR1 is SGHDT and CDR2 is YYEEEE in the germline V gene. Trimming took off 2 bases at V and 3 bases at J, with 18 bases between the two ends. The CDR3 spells CASSLEIRTYRYNEQFF. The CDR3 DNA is TGTGCCAGCAGCTTAGAAATTCGGACTTATCGCTACAATGAGCAGTTCTTC.

The CDR3 spells CASSQGGLREKLFF. The CDR3 DNA reads TGTGCCAGCAGCCAAGGGGGGCTTCGGGAAAAACTGTTTTTT. V gene TRBV14 combines with J gene TRBJ1-4; perhaps TRBD1 as D (6 bases). Trimming left V 1 base short and J 8 bases short, with 11 bases between. The germline V gene has CDR1 SGHDN and CDR2 FVKESK. This CDR3 spans 14 amino acids. The whole variable domain, remainder taken from reference TRBV14 and TRBJ1-4, is EAGVTQFPSHSVIEKGQTVTLRCDPISGHDNLYWYRRVMGKEIKFLLHFVKESKQDESGMPNNRFLAERTGGTYSTLKVQPAELEDSGVYFCASSQGGLREKLFFGSGTQLSVL.